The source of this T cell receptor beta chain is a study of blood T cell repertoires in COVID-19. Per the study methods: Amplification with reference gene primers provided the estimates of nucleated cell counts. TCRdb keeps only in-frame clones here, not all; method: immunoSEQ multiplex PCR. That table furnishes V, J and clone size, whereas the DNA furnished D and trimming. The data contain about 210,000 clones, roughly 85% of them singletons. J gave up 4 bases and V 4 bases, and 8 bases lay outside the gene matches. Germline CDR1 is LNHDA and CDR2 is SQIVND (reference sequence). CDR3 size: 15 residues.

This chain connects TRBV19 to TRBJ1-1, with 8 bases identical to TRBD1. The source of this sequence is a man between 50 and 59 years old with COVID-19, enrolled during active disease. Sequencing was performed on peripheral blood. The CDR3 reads CASSTGQGASTEAFF. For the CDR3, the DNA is TGTGCCAGTAGTACCGGACAGGGCGCAAGCACTGAAGCTTTCTTT.